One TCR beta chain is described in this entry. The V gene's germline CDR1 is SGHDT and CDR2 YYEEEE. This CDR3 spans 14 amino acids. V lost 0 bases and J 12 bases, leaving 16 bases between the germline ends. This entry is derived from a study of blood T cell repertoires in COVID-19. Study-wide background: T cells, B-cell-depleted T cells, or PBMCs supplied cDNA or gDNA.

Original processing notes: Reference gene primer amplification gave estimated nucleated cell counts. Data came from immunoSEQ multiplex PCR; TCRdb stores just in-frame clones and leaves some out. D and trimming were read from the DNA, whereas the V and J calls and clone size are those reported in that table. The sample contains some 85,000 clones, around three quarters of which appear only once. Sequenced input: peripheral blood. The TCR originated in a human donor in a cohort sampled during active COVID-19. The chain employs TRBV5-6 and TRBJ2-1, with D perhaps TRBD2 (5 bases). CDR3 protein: CASSLEVVLGRQFF. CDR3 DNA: TGTGCCAGCAGCTTGGAAGTAGTCCTTGGGAGGCAGTTCTTC.